This TCR beta chain was identified in a study of blood T cell repertoires in COVID-19. The wider study: Sites across the United States, Italy and Spain contributed samples from acute and convalescent COVID-19. PBMCs, B-cell-depleted T cells, or T cells provided the cDNA or gDNA that made up the material.

The CDR3 is 17 amino acids. The V and J ends lost 0 bases and 5 bases respectively, with 20 bases between them. The germline CDR1 and CDR2 sequences are WNHNN and SYGVQD (reference sequence). Authors' processing steps: Estimated nucleated cell counts came from reference gene primer amplification. Only in-frame clones appear in the TCRdb table, and some are missing; sequencing was by immunoSEQ multiplex PCR. The DNA gave D and trimming, while V, J and clone size come from that table. This sample yields more than 95,000 clones, of which more than 80% are seen a single time; roughly 29% belongs to the top ten.

What was sequenced was peripheral blood. This chain links TRBV10-1 with TRBJ2-7; possible D gene TRBD1, 6 bases. The TCR comes from a man between 60 and 70 years old with acute or convalescent COVID-19. CDR3: CASSESRSGDSPDEQYF. The CDR3 bases are TGCGCCAGCAGTGAGTCGAGGTCAGGGGATTCCCCCGACGAGCAGTACTTC.